This TCR beta chain comes out of a study of cytomegalovirus exposure and HLA in healthy donors. Findings and caveats of the study: In the analysis, some V segments, TRBV6-2 and TRBV6-3 included, were excluded as indistinguishable. Sequencing likely produced, as an artifact, a cluster of highly shared sequence variants.

The CDR3 spans 15 residues. CDR1 is SGHRS and CDR2 is YFSETQ in the germline V gene. V was pared by 2 bases and J by 4 bases, with 15 bases between. Samples came from healthy bone marrow donors. PCR primers comprised 60 Vbeta and 13 Jbeta primers. Profiling relied on immunoSEQ multiplex PCR, and the TCRdb table lists in-frame clones only, not all of them. The sample carries approximately 100,000 clones, about three quarters recorded once. Regarding this clone: The target antigen is unknown.

Source material: PBMCs. This chain joins TRBV5-1 and TRBJ1-1; TRBD1 might be the D (6 bases). This clonotype originated in a male donor in good health and CMV-seropositive. The DNA of the CDR3 is TGCGCCAGCAGCTTTGCAGGGGCTCTGGGCACTGAAGCTTTCTTT. Residues: CASSFAGALGTEAFF.